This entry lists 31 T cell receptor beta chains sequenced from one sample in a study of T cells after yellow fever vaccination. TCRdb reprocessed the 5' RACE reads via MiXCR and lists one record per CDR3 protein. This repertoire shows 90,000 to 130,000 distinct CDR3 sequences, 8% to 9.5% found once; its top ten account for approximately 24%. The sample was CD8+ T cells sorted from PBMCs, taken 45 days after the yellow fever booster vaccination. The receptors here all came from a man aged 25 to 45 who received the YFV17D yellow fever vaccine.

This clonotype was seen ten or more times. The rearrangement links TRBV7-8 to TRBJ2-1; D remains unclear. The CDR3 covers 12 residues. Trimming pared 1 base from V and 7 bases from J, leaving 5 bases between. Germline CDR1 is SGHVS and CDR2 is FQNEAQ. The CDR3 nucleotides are TGTGCCAGCAGCTTAGTAAGAAATGAGCAGTTCTTC. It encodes CASSLVRNEQFF.

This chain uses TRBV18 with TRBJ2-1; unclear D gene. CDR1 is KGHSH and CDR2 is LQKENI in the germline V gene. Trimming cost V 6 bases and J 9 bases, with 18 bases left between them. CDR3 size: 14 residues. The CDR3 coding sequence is TGTGCCAGCTCGTCCCCCGTCGTGGTAACTGAGCAGTTCTTC. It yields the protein CASSSPVVVTEQFF. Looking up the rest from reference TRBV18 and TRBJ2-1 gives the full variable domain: NAGVMQNPRHLVRRRGQEARLRCSPMKGHSHVYWYRQLPEEGLKFMVYLQKENIIDESGMPKERFSAEFPKEGPSILRIQQVVRGDSAAYFCASSSPVVVTEQFFGPGTRLTVL.

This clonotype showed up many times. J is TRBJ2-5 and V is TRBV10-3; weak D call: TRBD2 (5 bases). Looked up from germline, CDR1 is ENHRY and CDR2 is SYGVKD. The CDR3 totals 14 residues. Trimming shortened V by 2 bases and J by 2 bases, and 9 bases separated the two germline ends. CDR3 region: CAISELGGQETQYF. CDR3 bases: TGTGCCATCAGTGAGCTAGGAGGACAAGAGACCCAGTACTTC.

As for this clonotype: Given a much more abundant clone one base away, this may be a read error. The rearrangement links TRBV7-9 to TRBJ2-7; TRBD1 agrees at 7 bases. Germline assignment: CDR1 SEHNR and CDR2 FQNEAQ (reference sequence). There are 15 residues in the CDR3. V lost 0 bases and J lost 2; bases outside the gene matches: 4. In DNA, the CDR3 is TGTGCCAGCAGCTTAGCACAGGGGTCGACCTACGAGCAGTACTTC. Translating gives CASSLAQGSTYEQYF.

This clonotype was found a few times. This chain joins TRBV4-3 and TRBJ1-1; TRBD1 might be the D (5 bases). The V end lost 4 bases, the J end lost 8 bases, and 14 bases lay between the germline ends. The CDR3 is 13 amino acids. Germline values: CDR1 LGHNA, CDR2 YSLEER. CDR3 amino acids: CASSRKGWGEAFF. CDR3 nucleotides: TGCGCCAGCAGCCGAAAAGGGTGGGGGGAAGCTTTCTTT.

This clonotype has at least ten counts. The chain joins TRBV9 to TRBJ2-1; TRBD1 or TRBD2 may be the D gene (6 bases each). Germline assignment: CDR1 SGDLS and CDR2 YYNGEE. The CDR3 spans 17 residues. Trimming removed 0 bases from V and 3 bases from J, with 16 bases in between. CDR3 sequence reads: CASSVGGGRDFYNEQFF. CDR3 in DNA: TGTGCCAGCAGCGTAGGTGGGGGGCGGGATTTCTACAATGAGCAGTTCTTC.

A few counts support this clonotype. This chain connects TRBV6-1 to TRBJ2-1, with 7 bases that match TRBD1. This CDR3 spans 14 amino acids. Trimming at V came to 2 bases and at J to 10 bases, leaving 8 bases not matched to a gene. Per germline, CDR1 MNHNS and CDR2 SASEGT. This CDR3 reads CASSETGERSEQFF. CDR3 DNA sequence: TGTGCCAGCAGTGAAACAGGGGAGAGGTCGGAGCAGTTCTTC.

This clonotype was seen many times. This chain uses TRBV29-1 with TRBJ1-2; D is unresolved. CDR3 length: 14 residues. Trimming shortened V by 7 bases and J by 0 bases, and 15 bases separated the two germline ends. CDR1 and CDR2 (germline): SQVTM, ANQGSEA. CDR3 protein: CSERLEDSNYGYTF. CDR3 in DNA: TGCAGCGAACGTCTCGAGGATTCTAACTATGGCTACACCTTC.

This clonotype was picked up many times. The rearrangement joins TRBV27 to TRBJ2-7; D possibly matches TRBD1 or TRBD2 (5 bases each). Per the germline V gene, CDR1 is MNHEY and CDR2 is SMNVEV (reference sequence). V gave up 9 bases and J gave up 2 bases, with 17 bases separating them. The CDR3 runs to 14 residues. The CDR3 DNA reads TGTGCCAGTGCCTTCCGGGACCAGCCCTACGAGCAGTACTTC. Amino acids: CASAFRDQPYEQYF.

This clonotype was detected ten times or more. As DNA, the CDR3 is TGTGCCATCAGTGAGTCTTCTGGGGGGAACGAGCAGTACTTC. This translates into CAISESSGGNEQYF. This sequence joins TRBV10-3 and TRBJ2-7; D is possibly TRBD2 (6 bases). Trimming removed 0 bases from V and 5 bases from J, with 11 bases in between. CDR1 ENHRY and CDR2 SYGVKD come from the germline V gene. The CDR3 consists of 14 residues.

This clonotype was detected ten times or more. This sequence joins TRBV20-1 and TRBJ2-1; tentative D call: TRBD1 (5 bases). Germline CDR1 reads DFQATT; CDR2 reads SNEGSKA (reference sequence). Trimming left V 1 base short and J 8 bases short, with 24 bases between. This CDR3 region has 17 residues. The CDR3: CSARVADKGPSGYEQFF. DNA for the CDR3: TGCAGTGCTAGAGTTGCGGACAAAGGACCTTCGGGCTATGAGCAGTTCTTC.

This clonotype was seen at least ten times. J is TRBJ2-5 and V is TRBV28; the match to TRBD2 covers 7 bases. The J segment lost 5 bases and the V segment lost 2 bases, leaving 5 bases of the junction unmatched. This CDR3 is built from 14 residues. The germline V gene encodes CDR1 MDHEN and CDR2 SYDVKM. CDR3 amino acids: CASSLKRLAETQYF. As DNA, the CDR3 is TGTGCCAGCAGTTTAAAGCGACTAGCTGAGACCCAGTACTTC.

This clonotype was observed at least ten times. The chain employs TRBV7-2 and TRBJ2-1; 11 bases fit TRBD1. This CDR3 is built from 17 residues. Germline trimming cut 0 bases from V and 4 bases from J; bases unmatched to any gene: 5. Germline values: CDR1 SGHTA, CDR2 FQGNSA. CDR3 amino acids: CASSLARTGGLYNEQFF. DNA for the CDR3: TGTGCCAGCAGCTTAGCCCGGACAGGGGGCCTGTACAATGAGCAGTTCTTC.

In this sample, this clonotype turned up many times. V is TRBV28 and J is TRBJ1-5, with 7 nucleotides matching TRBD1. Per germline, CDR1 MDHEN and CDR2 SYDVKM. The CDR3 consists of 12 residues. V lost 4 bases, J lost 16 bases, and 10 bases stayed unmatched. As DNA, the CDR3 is TGTGCCAGCAGTTCAACGGGACAGACTCAACATTTT. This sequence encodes CASSSTGQTQHF.

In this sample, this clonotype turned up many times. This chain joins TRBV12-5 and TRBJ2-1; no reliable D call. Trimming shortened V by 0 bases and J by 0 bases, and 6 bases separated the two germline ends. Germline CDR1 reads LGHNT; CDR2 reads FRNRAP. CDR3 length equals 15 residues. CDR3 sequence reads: CASGLVGSSYNEQFF. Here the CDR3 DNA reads TGTGCTAGTGGTTTGGTAGGAAGCTCCTACAATGAGCAGTTCTTC. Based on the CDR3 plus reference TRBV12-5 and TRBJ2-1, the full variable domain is DARVTQTPRHKVTEMGQEVTMRCQPILGHNTVFWYRQTMMQGLELLAYFRNRAPLDDSGMPKDRFSAEMPDATLATLKIQPSEPRDSAVYFCASGLVGSSYNEQFFGPGTRLTVL.

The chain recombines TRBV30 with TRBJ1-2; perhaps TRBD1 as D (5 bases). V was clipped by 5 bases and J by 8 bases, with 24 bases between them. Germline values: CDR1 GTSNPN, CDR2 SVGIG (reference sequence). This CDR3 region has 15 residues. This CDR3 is CAWDGFEMGHNGYTF. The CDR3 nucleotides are TGTGCCTGGGACGGATTTGAGATGGGGCACAACGGCTACACCTTC. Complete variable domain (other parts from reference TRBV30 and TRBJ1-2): SQTIHQWPATLVQPVGSPLSLECTVEGTSNPNLYWYRQAAGRGLQLLFYSVGIGQISSEVPQNLSASRPQDRQFILSSKKLLLSDSGFYLCAWDGFEMGHNGYTFGSGTRLTVV.

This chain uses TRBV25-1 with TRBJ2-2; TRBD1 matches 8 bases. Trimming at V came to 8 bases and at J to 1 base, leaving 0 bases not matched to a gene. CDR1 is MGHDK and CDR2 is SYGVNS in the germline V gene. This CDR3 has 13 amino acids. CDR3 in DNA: TGTGCCAGCGGACAGGGGAACACCGGGGAGCTGTTTTTT. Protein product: CASGQGNTGELFF.

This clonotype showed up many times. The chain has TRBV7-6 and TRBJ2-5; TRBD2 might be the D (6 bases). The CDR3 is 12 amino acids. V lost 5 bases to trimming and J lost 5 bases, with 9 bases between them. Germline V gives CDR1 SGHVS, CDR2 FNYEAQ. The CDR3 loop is CASSIGGETQYF. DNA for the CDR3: TGTGCCAGCAGCATCGGAGGGGAGACCCAGTACTTC.

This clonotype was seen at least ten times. The DNA of the CDR3 is TGCGCCAGCAGCCCGGGACTATTCCAAGAGACCCAGTACTTC. Protein: CASSPGLFQETQYF. This rearrangement joins TRBV5-1 to TRBJ2-5; 7 nucleotides align to TRBD2. Trimming cost V 4 bases and J 1 base; bases outside gene matches: 4. The germline V gene has CDR1 SGHRS and CDR2 YFSETQ. CDR3 length equals 14 residues.

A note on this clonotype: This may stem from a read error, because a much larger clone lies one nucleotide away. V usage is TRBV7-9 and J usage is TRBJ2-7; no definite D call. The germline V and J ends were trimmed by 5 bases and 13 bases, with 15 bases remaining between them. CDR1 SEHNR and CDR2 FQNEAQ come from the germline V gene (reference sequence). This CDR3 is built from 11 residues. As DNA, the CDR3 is TGTGCCAGCAGCCCGGGCACATGGATATACTTC. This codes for CASSPGTWIYF.

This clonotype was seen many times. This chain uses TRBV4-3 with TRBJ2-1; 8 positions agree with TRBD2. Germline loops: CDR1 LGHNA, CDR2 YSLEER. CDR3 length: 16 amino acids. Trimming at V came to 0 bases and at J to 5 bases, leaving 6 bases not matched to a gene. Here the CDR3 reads CASSQELTSAHNEQFF. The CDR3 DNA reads TGCGCCAGCAGCCAAGAGCTGACTAGCGCCCACAATGAGCAGTTCTTC.

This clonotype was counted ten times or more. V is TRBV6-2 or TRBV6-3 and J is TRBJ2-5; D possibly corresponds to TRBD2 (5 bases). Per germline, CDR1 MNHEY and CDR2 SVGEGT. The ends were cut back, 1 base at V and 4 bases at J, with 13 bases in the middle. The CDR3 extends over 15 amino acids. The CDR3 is CASSYLTVGRETQYF. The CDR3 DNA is TGTGCCAGCAGTTACTTGACGGTGGGGAGAGAGACCCAGTACTTC.

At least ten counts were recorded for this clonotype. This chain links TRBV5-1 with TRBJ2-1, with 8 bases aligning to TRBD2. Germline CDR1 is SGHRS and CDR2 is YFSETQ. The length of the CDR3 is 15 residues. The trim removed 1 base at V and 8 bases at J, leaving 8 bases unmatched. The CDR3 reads CASSLSGRSRDEQFF. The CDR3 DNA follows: TGCGCCAGCAGCTTGAGCGGGAGAAGCCGTGATGAGCAGTTCTTC.

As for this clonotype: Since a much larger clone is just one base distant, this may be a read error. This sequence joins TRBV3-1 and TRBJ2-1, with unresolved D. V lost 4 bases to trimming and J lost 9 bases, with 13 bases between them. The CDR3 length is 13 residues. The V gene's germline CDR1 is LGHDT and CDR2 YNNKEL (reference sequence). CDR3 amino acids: CASSPENSPEQFF. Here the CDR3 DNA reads TGTGCCAGCAGCCCAGAAAACTCTCCTGAGCAGTTCTTC.

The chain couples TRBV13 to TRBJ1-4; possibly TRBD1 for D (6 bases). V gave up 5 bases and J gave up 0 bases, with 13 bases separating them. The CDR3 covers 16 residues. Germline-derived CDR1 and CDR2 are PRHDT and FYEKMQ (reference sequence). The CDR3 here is CASSQGQLATNEKLFF. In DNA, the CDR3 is TGTGCCAGCAGCCAAGGACAGCTTGCAACTAATGAAAAACTGTTTTTT.

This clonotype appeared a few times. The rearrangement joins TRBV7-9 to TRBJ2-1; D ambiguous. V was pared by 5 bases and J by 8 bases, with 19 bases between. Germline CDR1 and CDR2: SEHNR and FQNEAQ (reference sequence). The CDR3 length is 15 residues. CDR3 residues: CASSPSAPSGDEQFF. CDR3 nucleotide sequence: TGTGCCAGCAGCCCGTCCGCCCCCTCCGGCGATGAGCAGTTCTTC. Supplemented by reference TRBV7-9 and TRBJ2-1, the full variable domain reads DTGVSQNPRHKITKRGQNVTFRCDPISEHNRLYWYRQTLGQGPEFLTYFQNEAQLEKSRLLSDRFSAERPKGSFSTLEIQRTEQGDSAMYLCASSPSAPSGDEQFFGPGTRLTVL.

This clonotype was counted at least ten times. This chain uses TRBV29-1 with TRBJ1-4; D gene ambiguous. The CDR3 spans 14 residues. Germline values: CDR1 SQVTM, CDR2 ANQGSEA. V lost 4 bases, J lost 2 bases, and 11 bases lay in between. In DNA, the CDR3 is TGCAGCGTTGTCGCCGGGAGGACTAATGAAAAACTGTTTTTT. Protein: CSVVAGRTNEKLFF.

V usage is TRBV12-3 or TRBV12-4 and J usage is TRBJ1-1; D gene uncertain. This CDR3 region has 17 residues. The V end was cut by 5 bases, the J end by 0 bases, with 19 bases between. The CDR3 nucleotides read TGTGCCAGCAGTCAATTCAGTACAGACGATCTGAACACTGAAGCTTTCTTT. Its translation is CASSQFSTDDLNTEAFF.

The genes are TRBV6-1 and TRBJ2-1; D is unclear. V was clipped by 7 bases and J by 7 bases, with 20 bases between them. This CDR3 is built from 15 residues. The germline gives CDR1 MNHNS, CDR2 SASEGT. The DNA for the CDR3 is TGTGCCAGCACCCCGAGAACAGAGAAGAAGAATGAGCAGTTCTTC. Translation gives CASTPRTEKKNEQFF.

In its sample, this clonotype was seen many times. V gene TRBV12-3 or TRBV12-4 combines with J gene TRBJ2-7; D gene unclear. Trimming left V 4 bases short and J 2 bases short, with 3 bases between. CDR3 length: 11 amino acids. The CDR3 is CASSSPYEQYF. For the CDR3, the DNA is TGTGCCAGCAGTTCCCCCTACGAGCAGTACTTC.

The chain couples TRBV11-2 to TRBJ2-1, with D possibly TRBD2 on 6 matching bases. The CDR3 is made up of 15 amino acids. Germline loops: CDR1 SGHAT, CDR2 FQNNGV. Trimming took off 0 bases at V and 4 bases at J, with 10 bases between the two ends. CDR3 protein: CASSLEVGGYNEQFF. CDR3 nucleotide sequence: TGTGCCAGCAGCTTAGAGGTCGGGGGTTACAATGAGCAGTTCTTC.